The rows below give T cell receptor beta chains drawn from one sample of a study of PD-1 blockade in classical Hodgkin lymphoma. The repertoire was sequenced with immunoSEQ multiplex PCR; TCRdb's copy has only in-frame clones and lacks some. The data contain about 23,000 clones, 85% to 95% of them seen just once; the ten biggest clones take up around 0.38%. Sample: CD4+ T cells from blood. Receptor source: a human donor with classical Hodgkin lymphoma. Both conserved end residues are part of each CDR3. The D gene is left open where the match is weak. The listing skips clone size in some rows; elsewhere it reads once, few, many or a size class.

d_gene,v_gene,j_gene,abundance,CDR3nt,CDR3aa
NA,TRBV9,TRBJ2-1,NA,TGTGCCAGCAGCGTAGAGGCTTACGCTTACAATGAGCAGTTCTTC,CASSVEAYAYNEQFF
TRBD2,TRBV5-1,TRBJ2-1,NA,TGCGCCAGCAGCTTGACAACGGGACTAGATAATCCTACGTATGAGCAGTTCTTC,CASSLTTGLDNPTYEQFF
TRBD1,TRBV18,TRBJ1-5,NA,TGTGCCAGCTCACCACAAGGACAGGGAGCGAGCAATCAGCCCCAGCATTTT,CASSPQGQGASNQPQHF
NA,TRBV7-3,TRBJ2-3,NA,TGTGCCAGCAGCCCATCTCCGGGACACAGATCTAGCACAGATACGCAGTATTTT,CASSPSPGHRSSTDTQYF
TRBD2,TRBV6-5,TRBJ2-6,NA,TGTGCCAGCAGTTATCGGGGGGCTGGGGCCAACGTCCTGACTTTC,CASSYRGAGANVLTF
TRBD1,TRBV4-1,TRBJ1-1,NA,TGCGCCAGCAGCCACGCAACAGGGGCTAAGAACACTGAAGCTTTCTTT,CASSHATGAKNTEAFF
TRBD1,TRBV11-2,TRBJ2-2,NA,TGTGCCAGCAGCTTAAATCGACAGGGGAACACCGGGGAGCTGTTTTTT,CASSLNRQGNTGELFF
NA,TRBV7-9,TRBJ1-3,once,TGTGCCAGCAGCCCTCTCGGGGGGCTGGGAAACACCATATATTTT,CASSPLGGLGNTIYF
NA,TRBV21-1,TRBJ1-6,NA,TGTGCCAATGACAGGGGTTATAATTCACCCCTCCACTTT,CANDRGYNSPLHF
NA,TRBV5-4,TRBJ2-5,NA,TGTGCCAGCAGCTTCGGGGGAAACCAAGAGACCCAGTACTTC,CASSFGGNQETQYF
TRBD2,TRBV4-3,TRBJ2-2,NA,TGCGCCAGCAGCCAAGATCGAATATTAGCGGGGGTCCCAAACACCGGGGAGCTGTTTTTT,CASSQDRILAGVPNTGELFF
NA,TRBV6-1,TRBJ1-2,NA,TGTGCCATCGGCTGGGTGACAGGCTATGGCTACACCTTC,CAIGWVTGYGYTF
TRBD1,TRBV19,TRBJ1-2,NA,TGTGCCAGTAGTAGTCCGGGACAGGGAAACTATGGCTACACCTTC,CASSSPGQGNYGYTF
NA,TRBV30,TRBJ1-4,NA,TGTGCCTGGCTACCCGGGACATCGACTAATGAAAAACTGTTTTTT,CAWLPGTSTNEKLFF
NA,TRBV5-1,TRBJ1-4,once,TGCGCCAGCAGCTTCCTCAATTCCGGTGAAAAACTGTTTTTT,CASSFLNSGEKLFF
TRBD2,TRBV7-2,TRBJ2-3,NA,TGTGCCAGCAGCTTTCGGGGGGGCGAGAGGGATACGCAGTATTTT,CASSFRGGERDTQYF
TRBD2,TRBV7-2,TRBJ2-7,NA,TGTGCCAGCAGCTTACCCCTAGCGGGGGACTCCTACGAGCAGTACTTC,CASSLPLAGDSYEQYF
TRBD1,TRBV11-2,TRBJ2-7,NA,TGTGCCAGCAGTCGCATCCGGGACAGGAGCTACGAGCAGTACTTC,CASSRIRDRSYEQYF
NA,TRBV2,TRBJ2-6,NA,TGTGCCAGGGCTGGGGCCAACGTCCTGACTTTC,CARAGANVLTF
TRBD2,TRBV6-1,TRBJ2-5,NA,TGTGCCAGCAGTCCGGGACTAGCCTTGGCCCAGTACTTC,CASSPGLALAQYF
NA,TRBV6-6,TRBJ1-2,once,TGTGCCAGCAGTTACGACGGCGGTGAGACCTACGGCTACACCTTC,CASSYDGGETYGYTF
NA,TRBV5-1,TRBJ2-2,NA,TGCGCCAGCAGCTTGGACCCCGCCGGGGAGCTGTTTTTT,CASSLDPAGELFF
NA,TRBV5-1,TRBJ1-2,once,TGCGCCAGCAGCTTTTCGCAGGACCGCTATGGCTACACCTTC,CASSFSQDRYGYTF
TRBD2,TRBV29-1,TRBJ2-1,NA,TGCAGCTCGGTAAGGCTAGCGGGCAATGAGCAGTTCTTC,CSSVRLAGNEQFF
NA,TRBV4-3,TRBJ2-1,NA,TGCGCCAGCAGCCTTTCCTCCGGGCCGTACAATGAGCAGTTCTTC,CASSLSSGPYNEQFF
NA,TRBV9,TRBJ1-1,NA,TGTGCCAGCAGCGTAGGAGGGTGGACTGAAGCTTTCTTT,CASSVGGWTEAFF
NA,TRBV21-1,TRBJ1-5,NA,TGTGCCAGCAGCAACACCACAGGGAACCTCGGTCAGCCCCAGCATTTT,CASSNTTGNLGQPQHF
NA,TRBV7-9,TRBJ2-7,NA,TGTGCCAGCAGCGGGTCGCGGGGATTTACCTACGAGCAGTACTTC,CASSGSRGFTYEQYF
TRBD2,TRBV9,TRBJ2-1,once,TGTGCCAGCAGCCCACTAGCGGGGGGGCAGTTCTTC,CASSPLAGGQFF
NA,TRBV7-3,TRBJ1-1,NA,TGTGCCAGCAGCTCGGGCCGGGACACTGAAGCTTTCTTT,CASSSGRDTEAFF
NA,TRBV4-3,TRBJ2-3,NA,TGCGCCAGCAGCCAAGATCCCCACCGGGCAGCAGATACGCAGTATTTT,CASSQDPHRAADTQYF
NA,TRBV15,TRBJ1-4,NA,TGTGCCACCAGCAGATCGCCCTCAGGGTCGGGTGATGAAAAACTGTTTTTT,CATSRSPSGSGDEKLFF
NA,TRBV10-2,TRBJ2-1,few,TGCGCCAGCAGTGTTGATAGCGGAACTGAGCAGTTCTTC,CASSVDSGTEQFF
NA,TRBV13,TRBJ1-6,few,TGTGCCAGCAGCTTCGACATTTCACCCCTCCACTTT,CASSFDISPLHF
TRBD1,TRBV7-8,TRBJ1-2,NA,TGTGCCAGCAGCTTCAGGGGGCTACCAAACTATGGCTACACCTTC,CASSFRGLPNYGYTF
NA,TRBV18,TRBJ1-4,NA,TGTGCCAGCTCACCTGATGTGCAGGGTGGTGTGAAAAAACTGTTTTTT,CASSPDVQGGVKKLFF
TRBD1,TRBV7-8,TRBJ1-4,NA,TGTGCCAGCCGTCACCACAGGGGAAGCAATGAAAAACTGTTTTTT,CASRHHRGSNEKLFF
NA,TRBV18,TRBJ1-1,NA,TGTGCCAGCTCACAACAGTTGAACACTGAAGCTTTCTTT,CASSQQLNTEAFF
TRBD1,TRBV14,TRBJ1-2,NA,TGTGCCAGCAGCCTCAGACAGGGTTGGAACTATGGCTACACCTTC,CASSLRQGWNYGYTF
NA,TRBV7-9,TRBJ2-2,once,TGTGCCAGCAGTCCCCTCTCCGGGGAGCTGTTTTTT,CASSPLSGELFF
NA,TRBV6-4,TRBJ2-1,NA,TGTGCCAGCAGTGACATGGGGGGAGTAGAGAATGAGCAGTTCTTC,CASSDMGGVENEQFF
NA,TRBV23-1,TRBJ2-3,NA,TGCGCCAGCAGTCAAAGGAGGAGCACAGATACGCAGTATTTT,CASSQRRSTDTQYF
TRBD1,TRBV27,TRBJ1-1,NA,TGTGCCAGCAGTAACCACGGGACAGGGTCACCTGAAGCTTTCTTT,CASSNHGTGSPEAFF
TRBD1,TRBV5-1,TRBJ1-5,NA,TGCGCCAGCAGCCGGACAGGGGAGCGCAATCAGCCCCAGCATTTT,CASSRTGERNQPQHF
NA,TRBV5-4,TRBJ1-1,NA,TGTGCCAGCAGCTTGGGTGGGGCCGCGGACACTGAAGCTTTCTTT,CASSLGGAADTEAFF
NA,TRBV5-1,TRBJ2-7,once,TGCGCCAGCAGCTTTGAAAGGGGCTACGAGCAGTACTTC,CASSFERGYEQYF
TRBD1,TRBV23-1,TRBJ2-5,NA,TGCGCCAGCCGTAGTAAGGGGGCAGATCAAGAGACCCAGTACTTC,CASRSKGADQETQYF
NA,TRBV4-1,TRBJ1-5,NA,TGCGCCAGCAGCCAAGTATATAGCAATCAGCCCCAGCATTTT,CASSQVYSNQPQHF